A single count supports the clone carrying this TCR beta chain. TCRdb keeps only in-frame clones here, not all; method: immunoSEQ multiplex PCR. This table holds 360,000 or so clones, around 92% found once. The sample belongs to a study of blood T cell repertoires in COVID-19. Turning to the study itself: From the United States, Italy and Spain came samples of acute and convalescent COVID-19. Sources were T cells, B-cell-depleted T cells, or PBMCs; the material itself was cDNA or gDNA.

The V end was cut by 8 bases, the J end by 8 bases, with 15 bases between. The CDR3 runs 13 residues. The germline V gene encodes CDR1 LNHDA and CDR2 SQIVND (reference sequence). The sample was PBMCs or T cells enriched from blood (not recorded which). J is TRBJ1-4 and V is TRBV19, with TRBD1 as a possible D gene (6 bases). This TCR was sampled from a woman aged 30 to 39 who had recovered from COVID-19. The CDR3 is CASRSQGSEKLFF. Written as DNA, the CDR3 is TGTGCCAGTCGATCCCAGGGGTCAGAAAAACTGTTTTTT.